One and the same sample provided the 17 T cell receptor beta chains below, sequenced in a study of blood T cell repertoires in COVID-19 (TCRdb year 2020). The receptor library was made with the immunoSEQ multiplex PCR assay. Not all clones reach the TCRdb copy of this immuneACCESS table, which keeps in-frame sequences only. Checked studies attribute under half of the gap to unresolved V genes and leave the rest unexplained. Counted in this sample were 73,000 or so clones; 83% of them appeared once. The ten largest clones add up to roughly 6% of the sample. Sequenced: peripheral blood. These receptor sequences come from a woman in her sixties with acute or convalescent COVID-19.

This clone is medium-sized (0.01 to 0.1%) within its sample. The chain employs TRBV29-1 and TRBJ1-2; D is unclear. The CDR3 is made up of 15 amino acids. Per the germline V gene, CDR1 is SQVTM and CDR2 is ANQGSEA. V lost 5 bases and J lost 1, with 17 bases in between. The chain's CDR3 is CSVRTSPTLNYGYTF. Here the CDR3 DNA reads TGCAGCGTTCGAACTTCCCCGACACTTAACTATGGCTACACCTTC.

The J gene is TRBJ1-1, the V gene TRBV2, with D uncertain. V was shortened by 4 bases and J by 0 bases, with 9 bases between the two germline ends. CDR1 SNHLY and CDR2 FYNNEI come from the germline V gene. The CDR3 totals 14 residues. CDR3: CASSGLRLNTEAFF. In nucleotides, the CDR3 is TGTGCCAGCAGTGGGTTGAGATTGAACACTGAAGCTTTCTTT.

The gene calls are TRBV19 and TRBJ1-1; 10 nucleotides align to TRBD1. The CDR3 length is 22 residues. Per germline, CDR1 LNHDA and CDR2 SQIVND (reference sequence). Trimming removed 6 bases from V and 3 bases from J; junction bases left unmatched: 28. The CDR3 DNA reads TGTGCCAGTAGACTCATTAACTCCTTCATAAATGACAGGGGGCGCGGTTACACTGAAGCTTTCTTT. Amino acid sequence: CASRLINSFINDRGRGYTEAFF.

This clone was detected a few times. This chain joins TRBV7-2 and TRBJ1-5, with D hard to call. The CDR3 runs to 14 residues. The V and J ends lost 6 bases and 4 bases respectively, with 13 bases between them. Per germline, CDR1 SGHTA and CDR2 FQGNSA. CDR3 coding DNA: TGTGCCAGCAGTCCGAGGGTGGAGAATCAGCCCCAGCATTTT. It yields the protein CASSPRVENQPQHF.

The chain combines TRBV24-1 with TRBJ1-1, with TRBD1 as a possible D gene (5 bases). V was pared by 8 bases and J by 5 bases, with 8 bases between. The CDR3 has 11 residues. Per the germline V gene, CDR1 is KGHDR and CDR2 is SFDVKD. The CDR3 DNA reads as TGTGCCACCACCCAGGGAACTGAAGCTTTCTTT. Protein product: CATTQGTEAFF.

The CDR3 is CASSLTGGYEQYF. The CDR3 region has the DNA TGCGCCAGCAGTTTGACAGGGGGCTACGAGCAGTACTTC. The chain is built from TRBV5-1 and TRBJ2-7, with 9 bases fitting TRBD1. Germline V gene lookup returns CDR1 SGHRS and CDR2 YFSETQ. The V segment lost 5 bases and the J segment 3 bases; nucleotides outside the gene matches: 3. CDR3 length: 13 amino acids.

The chain links TRBV3-1 (or the pseudogene TRBV3-2) to TRBJ2-3; 12 nucleotides line up with TRBD2. From germline, CDR1 is LGHDT and CDR2 YNNKEL (reference sequence). J was trimmed by 6 bases and V by 6 bases; bases with no gene match: 10. This CDR3 is built from 16 residues. CDR3 in amino acids: CASRRSLAGGPDTQYF. The DNA of the CDR3 is TGTGCCAGCAGGCGGTCTCTAGCGGGGGGGCCGGATACGCAGTATTTT.

This clone was seen only once. The chain employs TRBV2 and TRBJ1-3, with D unclear. The length of the CDR3 is 14 residues. CDR1 and CDR2 (germline): SNHLY, FYNNEI. V gave up 4 bases and J gave up 4 bases, with 11 bases separating them. CDR3 amino acids: CASSVTAAGNTIYF. DNA of the CDR3: TGTGCCAGCAGTGTTACAGCTGCGGGAAACACCATATATTTT.

This chain joins TRBV19 and TRBJ1-4; 7 bases are a match to TRBD1. V shed 6 bases and J 8 bases; nucleotides not matched to a gene: 12. The germline CDR1 and CDR2 sequences are LNHDA and SQIVND (reference sequence). The CDR3 spans 15 residues. CDR3 loop: CASRGFRGTGEKLFF. For the CDR3, the DNA is TGTGCCAGTAGGGGCTTCAGGGGGACGGGAGAAAAACTGTTTTTT.

This clone was picked up a small number of times. The J gene is TRBJ2-3, the V gene TRBV5-4; 10 bases line up with TRBD1. This CDR3 contains 15 residues. CDR1 is SGHNT and CDR2 is YYREEE in the germline V gene (reference sequence). With 0 bases clipped from V and 3 bases from J, the junction kept 1 base outside the gene matches. CDR3 sequence (DNA): TGTGCCAGCAGCTTGGGACAGGGGGCGACAGATACGCAGTATTTT. It yields the protein CASSLGQGATDTQYF.

The chain employs TRBV6-5 and TRBJ2-2; 9 bases align to TRBD2. Trimming cost V 6 bases and J 4 bases; bases outside gene matches: 6. The V gene's germline CDR1 is MNHEY and CDR2 SVGAGI. The CDR3 has 15 residues. CDR3 amino acids: CASRPGRGGTGELFF. CDR3 bases: TGTGCCAGCAGACCGGGGCGGGGGGGCACCGGGGAGCTGTTTTTT.

V is TRBV27 and J is TRBJ2-7; a possible D gene is TRBD2 (6 bases). The CDR3 consists of 14 residues. Germline V gene sequence: CDR1 MNHEY, CDR2 SMNVEV (reference sequence). The V end lost 2 bases, the J end lost 0 bases, and 8 bases lay between the germline ends. CDR3 protein: CASSLTGVSYEQYF. In nucleotides, the CDR3 is TGTGCCAGCAGTTTAACGGGGGTCTCCTACGAGCAGTACTTC.

This sequence joins TRBV5-5 and TRBJ2-7; TRBD1 matches at 7 bases. Germline assignment: CDR1 SGHKS and CDR2 YYEKEE (reference sequence). The CDR3 runs 15 residues. The V gene end was trimmed by 5 bases and the J gene end by 1 base; junction bases not matched to a gene: 9. CDR3: CASSTGTVDSYEQYF. CDR3 sequence (DNA): TGTGCCAGCAGTACCGGGACAGTAGATTCCTACGAGCAGTACTTC.

The chain combines TRBV7-2 with TRBJ1-2, with D possibly being TRBD1 (6 bases). CDR1 SGHTA and CDR2 FQGNSA come from the germline V gene. This CDR3 is built from 13 residues. The V end was cut by 5 bases, the J end by 7 bases, with 14 bases between. DNA of the CDR3: TGTGCCAGCAGCCCCCCAGGGGCGATTGGCTACACCTTC. Its protein is CASSPPGAIGYTF.

This clone has ten or more counts. This rearrangement joins TRBV29-1 to TRBJ2-7, with 11 nucleotides matching TRBD2. Germline V CDR1 and CDR2: SQVTM, ANQGSEA. This CDR3 contains 18 residues. V lost 1 base to trimming and J lost 4 bases; unmatched junction nucleotides: 15. CDR3 nucleotides: TGCAGCGTTGAAGCTATCTCTAGCGGGGGGCCCTGGGGTTACGAGCAGTACTTC. It specifies CSVEAISSGGPWGYEQYF.

This clone was counted only a few times. The chain links TRBV5-4 to TRBJ1-6; 8 bases are shared with TRBD1. Germline values: CDR1 SGHNT, CDR2 YYREEE (reference sequence). This CDR3 region has 16 residues. V shed 0 bases, J shed 10 bases, and the junction held 9 bases outside the gene matches. The CDR3 DNA follows: TGTGCCAGCAGCTTGGCGACAGGGGCATCGGGGTCACCCCTCCACTTT. It encodes CASSLATGASGSPLHF.

This clone is a singleton in its sample. The rearrangement links TRBV3-1 (or the pseudogene TRBV3-2) to TRBJ1-2; D might be TRBD1 (5 bases). CDR1 and CDR2 (germline): LGHDT, YNNKEL (reference sequence). CDR3 length equals 15 residues. V dropped 1 base and J dropped 7 bases, with 16 bases sitting between them. CDR3 DNA: TGTGCCAGCAGCCAAGGGATCGGGGGTTGGTCTGGCTACACCTTC. This sequence encodes CASSQGIGGWSGYTF.